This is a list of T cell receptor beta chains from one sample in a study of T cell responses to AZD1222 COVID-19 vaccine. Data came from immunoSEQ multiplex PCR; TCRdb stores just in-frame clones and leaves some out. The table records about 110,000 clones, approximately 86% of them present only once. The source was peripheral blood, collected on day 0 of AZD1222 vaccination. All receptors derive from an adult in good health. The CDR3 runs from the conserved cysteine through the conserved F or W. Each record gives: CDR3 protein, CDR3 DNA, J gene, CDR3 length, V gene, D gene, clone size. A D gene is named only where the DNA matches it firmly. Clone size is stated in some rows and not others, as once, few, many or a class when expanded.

cdr3_aa: CATSFWVRGSNRSPLHF
cdr3_nt: TGTGCCACCAGTTTTTGGGTCAGAGGGTCCAACCGGTCACCCCTCCACTTT
j_call: TRBJ1-6
cdr3_length: 17
v_call: TRBV24-1
d_call: NA
clone_size: NA

cdr3_aa: CASSERSGTEAFF
cdr3_nt: TGTGCCAGCTCAGAAAGATCGGGCACTGAAGCTTTCTTT
j_call: TRBJ1-1
cdr3_length: 13
v_call: TRBV18
d_call: NA
clone_size: NA

cdr3_aa: CASKGGARTQHF
cdr3_nt: TGTGCCAGCAAAGGTGGGGCTCGGACCCAGCATTTT
j_call: TRBJ1-5
cdr3_length: 12
v_call: TRBV21-1
d_call: NA
clone_size: NA

cdr3_aa: CASSASRVNTEAFF
cdr3_nt: TGTGCCAGCAGCGCGTCCAGGGTGAACACTGAAGCTTTCTTT
j_call: TRBJ1-1
cdr3_length: 14
v_call: TRBV9
d_call: NA
clone_size: NA

cdr3_aa: CSVEAPGWLIEQFF
cdr3_nt: TGCAGCGTTGAAGCTCCAGGATGGTTGATAGAGCAGTTCTTC
j_call: TRBJ2-1
cdr3_length: 14
v_call: TRBV29-1
d_call: NA
clone_size: NA

cdr3_aa: CASSPGTEYEQYF
cdr3_nt: TGTGCCAGTAGTCCAGGGACAGAGTACGAGCAGTACTTC
j_call: TRBJ2-7
cdr3_length: 13
v_call: TRBV19
d_call: TRBD1
clone_size: NA

cdr3_aa: CASSHGTEYGYTF
cdr3_nt: TGTGCCAGCAGCCACGGGACGGAGTATGGCTACACCTTC
j_call: TRBJ1-2
cdr3_length: 13
v_call: TRBV5-6
d_call: NA
clone_size: once

cdr3_aa: CASSDEGLGYGYTF
cdr3_nt: TGTGCCAGCAGTGATGAGGGGCTCGGCTATGGCTACACCTTC
j_call: TRBJ1-2
cdr3_length: 14
v_call: TRBV2
d_call: NA
clone_size: NA

cdr3_aa: CASSWDRDTEAFF
cdr3_nt: TGTGCCAGCAGCTGGGACAGGGACACTGAAGCTTTCTTT
j_call: TRBJ1-1
cdr3_length: 13
v_call: TRBV7-8
d_call: TRBD1
clone_size: once

cdr3_aa: CATSVDGWYGYTF
cdr3_nt: TGTGCCACTTCCGTAGACGGGTGGTATGGCTACACCTTC
j_call: TRBJ1-2
cdr3_length: 13
v_call: TRBV24-1
d_call: NA
clone_size: NA

cdr3_aa: CASSYTDRRALYTF
cdr3_nt: TGTGCCAGCAGTTACACCGACAGGAGGGCCCTCTACACCTTC
j_call: TRBJ1-2
cdr3_length: 14
v_call: TRBV6-2/TRBV6-3
d_call: NA
clone_size: NA

cdr3_aa: CASSYGRMNTEAFF
cdr3_nt: TGTGCCAGCAGTTACGGTCGAATGAACACTGAAGCTTTCTTT
j_call: TRBJ1-1
cdr3_length: 14
v_call: TRBV6-5
d_call: NA
clone_size: NA

cdr3_aa: CASSLALAYEQYF
cdr3_nt: TGTGCCAGCAGCTTAGCCCTGGCCTACGAGCAGTACTTC
j_call: TRBJ2-7
cdr3_length: 13
v_call: TRBV7-8
d_call: NA
clone_size: NA

cdr3_aa: CASSLGQQNQPQHF
cdr3_nt: TGTGCCAGCAGCTTAGGACAGCAGAATCAGCCCCAGCATTTT
j_call: TRBJ1-5
cdr3_length: 14
v_call: TRBV7-9
d_call: NA
clone_size: NA

cdr3_aa: CASMTGRETQYF
cdr3_nt: TGTGCCAGTATGACAGGGAGAGAGACCCAGTACTTC
j_call: TRBJ2-5
cdr3_length: 12
v_call: TRBV12-3/TRBV12-4
d_call: TRBD1
clone_size: NA

cdr3_aa: CASTNLRDSDLHGYTF
cdr3_nt: TGTGCCAGCACCAACCTCCGGGACAGCGACCTTCATGGCTACACCTTC
j_call: TRBJ1-2
cdr3_length: 16
v_call: TRBV6-4
d_call: TRBD1
clone_size: NA

cdr3_aa: CASSPLAGGFYNEQFF
cdr3_nt: TGCGCCAGCAGCCCACTAGCGGGGGGTTTCTACAATGAGCAGTTCTTC
j_call: TRBJ2-1
cdr3_length: 16
v_call: TRBV10-2
d_call: TRBD2
clone_size: NA

cdr3_aa: CATSLTGAQYF
cdr3_nt: TGTGCCACCAGTCTTACGGGTGCACAGTATTTT
j_call: TRBJ2-3
cdr3_length: 11
v_call: TRBV24-1
d_call: NA
clone_size: once

cdr3_aa: CAWSVQSNTGELFF
cdr3_nt: TGTGCCTGGAGTGTACAGTCGAACACCGGGGAGCTGTTTTTT
j_call: TRBJ2-2
cdr3_length: 14
v_call: TRBV30
d_call: NA
clone_size: NA

cdr3_aa: CASSSRDRGLSGANVLTF
cdr3_nt: TGTGCCAGCAGTTCCCGGGACAGGGGATTGTCTGGGGCCAACGTCCTGACTTTC
j_call: TRBJ2-6
cdr3_length: 18
v_call: TRBV27
d_call: TRBD1
clone_size: NA

cdr3_aa: CASRAGVVVNSPLHF
cdr3_nt: TGTGCCAGTAGAGCGGGGGTTGTTGTTAATTCACCCCTCCACTTT
j_call: TRBJ1-6
cdr3_length: 15
v_call: TRBV19
d_call: NA
clone_size: NA

cdr3_aa: CASSLTNTEAFF
cdr3_nt: TGTGCCAGCAGCCTCACGAACACTGAAGCTTTCTTT
j_call: TRBJ1-1
cdr3_length: 12
v_call: TRBV12-3/TRBV12-4
d_call: NA
clone_size: NA

cdr3_aa: CATSRGSGHQLF
cdr3_nt: TGTGCCACCAGCAGGGGCTCGGGACATCAACTGTTT
j_call: TRBJ1-5
cdr3_length: 12
v_call: TRBV15
d_call: NA
clone_size: NA

cdr3_aa: CASSDLRGGGADNEQFF
cdr3_nt: TGTGCCAGCAGTGATTTGAGGGGCGGGGGGGCCGACAATGAGCAGTTCTTC
j_call: TRBJ2-1
cdr3_length: 17
v_call: TRBV6-1
d_call: TRBD2
clone_size: NA

cdr3_aa: CASSQVRGIGTTEAFF
cdr3_nt: TGTGCCAGCAGCCAAGTTCGGGGCATTGGGACTACTGAAGCTTTCTTT
j_call: TRBJ1-1
cdr3_length: 16
v_call: TRBV3-1/TRBV3-2
d_call: NA
clone_size: NA

cdr3_aa: CASSYSNFGLPTEAFF
cdr3_nt: TGTGCCAGCAGTTACTCGAATTTCGGGCTTCCCACTGAAGCTTTCTTT
j_call: TRBJ1-1
cdr3_length: 16
v_call: TRBV6-5
d_call: NA
clone_size: NA

cdr3_aa: CASGTLGGYEQYF
cdr3_nt: TGTGCCAGCGGGACATTGGGAGGTTACGAGCAGTACTTC
j_call: TRBJ2-7
cdr3_length: 13
v_call: TRBV19
d_call: NA
clone_size: NA

cdr3_aa: CASSLRQGAIEQYF
cdr3_nt: TGTGCCAGCAGTTTGCGGCAGGGGGCAATAGAGCAGTACTTC
j_call: TRBJ2-7
cdr3_length: 14
v_call: TRBV28
d_call: TRBD1
clone_size: NA

cdr3_aa: CASSRAGGDVETQYF
cdr3_nt: TGTGCCAGCAGCCGCGCGGGGGGCGATGTGGAGACCCAGTACTTC
j_call: TRBJ2-5
cdr3_length: 15
v_call: TRBV7-7
d_call: TRBD2
clone_size: NA

cdr3_aa: CASRRQGENEKLFF
cdr3_nt: TGTGCCAGCAGGCGACAGGGAGAAAATGAAAAACTGTTTTTT
j_call: TRBJ1-4
cdr3_length: 14
v_call: TRBV27
d_call: TRBD1
clone_size: NA

cdr3_aa: CASGQFVGGGPSTGELFF
cdr3_nt: TGTGCTAGTGGACAATTCGTAGGGGGGGGCCCCAGCACCGGGGAGCTGTTTTTT
j_call: TRBJ2-2
cdr3_length: 18
v_call: TRBV12-5
d_call: NA
clone_size: NA

cdr3_aa: CASSKDWKEQYF
cdr3_nt: TGTGCCAGCTCGAAGGATTGGAAGGAGCAGTACTTC
j_call: TRBJ2-7
cdr3_length: 12
v_call: TRBV18
d_call: NA
clone_size: once

cdr3_aa: CAISEAGHLVPTDNSPLHF
cdr3_nt: TGTGCCATCAGTGAGGCGGGACACCTCGTCCCCACCGATAATTCACCCCTCCACTTT
j_call: TRBJ1-6
cdr3_length: 19
v_call: TRBV10-3
d_call: NA
clone_size: NA

cdr3_aa: CASSELNTEAFF
cdr3_nt: TGTGCCAGCTCGGAGCTGAACACTGAAGCTTTCTTT
j_call: TRBJ1-1
cdr3_length: 12
v_call: TRBV7-9
d_call: NA
clone_size: NA

cdr3_aa: CASSNPRTGRDQPQHF
cdr3_nt: TGTGCCAGCAGCAACCCCAGGACAGGTCGCGATCAGCCCCAGCATTTT
j_call: TRBJ1-5
cdr3_length: 16
v_call: TRBV6-2/TRBV6-3
d_call: TRBD1
clone_size: NA

cdr3_aa: CASNLKGTESYEQYF
cdr3_nt: TGTGCCAGCAATTTAAAAGGGACAGAATCCTACGAGCAGTACTTC
j_call: TRBJ2-7
cdr3_length: 15
v_call: TRBV2
d_call: TRBD1
clone_size: NA

cdr3_aa: CATGQPAADTQYF
cdr3_nt: TGCGCCACCGGACAGCCAGCCGCAGATACGCAGTATTTT
j_call: TRBJ2-3
cdr3_length: 13
v_call: TRBV10-2
d_call: NA
clone_size: NA

cdr3_aa: CASSPIGADNTGELFF
cdr3_nt: TGTGCCAGCAGCCCAATCGGGGCGGACAACACCGGGGAGCTGTTTTTT
j_call: TRBJ2-2
cdr3_length: 16
v_call: TRBV7-3
d_call: NA
clone_size: NA

cdr3_aa: CASSQDRARNSYGYTF
cdr3_nt: TGCGCCAGCAGCCAAGATCGGGCGAGAAACTCCTATGGCTACACCTTC
j_call: TRBJ1-2
cdr3_length: 16
v_call: TRBV4-3
d_call: NA
clone_size: NA

cdr3_aa: CASSYSPGGNTGELFF
cdr3_nt: TGTGCCAGCAGTTACTCGCCCGGGGGGAACACCGGGGAGCTGTTTTTT
j_call: TRBJ2-2
cdr3_length: 16
v_call: TRBV6-5
d_call: NA
clone_size: many

cdr3_aa: CASSPLRLLPETSTDTQYF
cdr3_nt: TGTGCCAGCAGCCCTCTCCGCCTACTACCTGAAACCTCCACAGATACGCAGTATTTT
j_call: TRBJ2-3
cdr3_length: 19
v_call: TRBV11-2
d_call: NA
clone_size: NA